These 19 T cell receptor beta chains originate from one sample sequenced in a study of T cell changes during pregnancy in multiple sclerosis. TCRdb keeps only in-frame clones here, not all; method: immunoSEQ multiplex PCR. The sample includes just under 95,000 clones, 85% to 95% seen only once; the top ten take 2.6%. The sample was peripheral blood, taken in the first trimester of pregnancy. The origin of the receptors is a female donor with multiple sclerosis, enrolled in a pregnancy study.

This chain uses TRBV27 with TRBJ2-1, with 15 bases identical to TRBD2. The V and J ends lost 5 bases and 11 bases, in that order; junction bases with no gene match: 10. The CDR3 totals 16 residues. The germline V gene has CDR1 MNHEY and CDR2 SMNVEV (reference sequence). CDR3 sequence reads: CASSPPIGLAGGKQFF. The CDR3 nucleotides read TGTGCCAGCAGTCCTCCCATTGGACTAGCGGGAGGGAAGCAGTTCTTC.

The rearrangement links TRBV6-6 to TRBJ2-7; maybe TRBD1 (5 bases). This CDR3 comprises 11 residues. Trimming took off 4 bases at V and 5 bases at J, with 6 bases between the two ends. The germline V gene has CDR1 MNHNY and CDR2 SVGAGI (reference sequence). The CDR3 region has the DNA TGTGCCAGCAGTTCAGGGAACGAGCAGTACTTC. As protein: CASSSGNEQYF.

J is TRBJ2-1 and V is TRBV30; D perhaps matches TRBD2 (5 bases). CDR3 length: 13 amino acids. The germline V and J ends were trimmed by 2 bases and 5 bases, with 10 bases remaining between them. Germline V CDR1 and CDR2: GTSNPN, SVGIG (reference sequence). CDR3 in DNA: TGTGCCTGGAGTAGAGGGATAAACAATGAGCAGTTCTTC. It yields the protein CAWSRGINNEQFF. The full variable domain, in which reference TRBV30 and TRBJ2-1 provide the parts outside the CDR3, is SQTIHQWPATLVQPVGSPLSLECTVEGTSNPNLYWYRQAAGRGLQLLFYSVGIGQISSEVPQNLSASRPQDRQFILSSKKLLLSDSGFYLCAWSRGINNEQFFGPGTRLTVL.

This chain connects TRBV5-6 to TRBJ1-4, with 11 nucleotides matching TRBD1. This CDR3 has 17 amino acids. V lost 3 bases, J lost 1 base, and 5 bases stayed unmatched. Per the germline V gene, CDR1 is SGHDT and CDR2 is YYEEEE. CDR3 sequence (DNA): TGTGCCAGCAGCTCAAGGACAGGGGGCATAACTAATGAAAAACTGTTTTTT. As protein: CASSSRTGGITNEKLFF.

This chain links TRBV6-5 with TRBJ2-1, with 8 bases lining up with TRBD2. This CDR3 region has 13 residues. With 7 bases clipped from V and 10 bases from J, the junction kept 9 bases outside the gene matches. The germline V gene encodes CDR1 MNHEY and CDR2 SVGAGI. As DNA, the CDR3 is TGTGCCAGCAAAAAAGCGGGAGTTAAAGAGCAGTTCTTC. Translated, it gives CASKKAGVKEQFF.

The chain combines TRBV6-5 with TRBJ2-1, with a weak D call TRBD2 (5 bases). V was clipped by 2 bases and J by 9 bases, with 11 bases between them. Germline V CDR1 and CDR2: MNHEY, SVGAGI. The CDR3 totals 13 residues. The CDR3 nucleotides read TGTGCCAGCAGTTACGGACTCGATACTGAGCAGTTCTTC. It translates to CASSYGLDTEQFF.

The chain has TRBV9 and TRBJ2-5; 10 bases map to TRBD2. The CDR3 has 15 amino acids. CDR1 and CDR2 from the germline V gene are SGDLS and YYNGEE. The junction had 3 bases not matched to a gene; V was cut back by 3 bases and J by 1 base. This chain's CDR3 is CASSDQREGQETQYF. In DNA form, the CDR3 reads TGTGCCAGCAGCGATCAGCGGGAGGGCCAAGAGACCCAGTACTTC.

This chain uses TRBV5-1 with TRBJ2-2; 9 bases are a match to TRBD1. After removal of 3 bases from V and 7 bases from J, the junction contained 19 bases not matched to a gene. The CDR3 contains 19 residues. Germline V CDR1 and CDR2: SGHRS, YFSETQ. CDR3 nucleotide sequence: TGCGCCAGCAGCTACCGACTCCTCCGGGACAGGGCGGATCACGGGGAGCTGTTTTTT. This gives the protein CASSYRLLRDRADHGELFF. Complete variable domain (other parts from reference TRBV5-1 and TRBJ2-2): KAGVTQTPRYLIKTRGQQVTLSCSPISGHRSVSWYQQTPGQGLQFLFEYFSETQRNKGNFPGRFSGRQFSNSRSEMNVSTLELGDSALYLCASSYRLLRDRADHGELFFGEGSRLTVL.

CDR3 sequence reads: CASSATGRFNEQYF. CDR3 in DNA: TGTGCCAGCAGTGCGACAGGGAGATTCAACGAGCAGTACTTC. The chain carries TRBV28 and TRBJ2-7; 7 nucleotides agree with TRBD1. The CDR3 sequence is 14 residues long. The germline CDR1 and CDR2 sequences are MDHEN and SYDVKM. V trimming: 5 bases; J trimming: 5 bases; junction bases outside the gene matches: 9.

V gene TRBV10-3 combines with J gene TRBJ2-5, with TRBD1 matching 7 bases. Per the germline V gene, CDR1 is ENHRY and CDR2 is SYGVKD. The trim removed 6 bases at V and 5 bases at J, leaving 15 bases unmatched. CDR3 size: 16 residues. This chain's CDR3 is CAISKIKTGPGETQYF. DNA for the CDR3: TGTGCCATCAGCAAAATTAAGACAGGGCCGGGGGAGACCCAGTACTTC.

The CDR3 region is CASSLMALGKGQDQPQHF. DNA for the CDR3: TGCGCCAGCAGCTTGATGGCCCTAGGCAAGGGGCAGGATCAGCCCCAGCATTTT. The chain uses TRBV5-1 and TRBJ1-5; a possible D gene is TRBD1 (5 bases). CDR3 size: 18 residues. Trimming stripped 1 base from V and 5 bases from J, with 22 bases between. The germline V gene has CDR1 SGHRS and CDR2 YFSETQ.

The chain employs TRBV9 and TRBJ2-7; 10 bases are shared with TRBD2. This CDR3 comprises 16 residues. Germline V gives CDR1 SGDLS, CDR2 YYNGEE. Trimming took 3 bases from V and 2 from J; bases not matched to a gene: 8. The CDR3 DNA reads as TGTGCCAGCAGCGCCCAAAAGGGGACTAGCGCCTACGAGCAGTACTTC. It encodes CASSAQKGTSAYEQYF.

This chain joins TRBV19 and TRBJ2-5; tentatively, D is TRBD1 (5 bases). Between the trimmed V and J ends, which lost 4 bases and 10 bases, there was a span of 16 bases. Looked up from germline, CDR1 is LNHDA and CDR2 is SQIVND (reference sequence). The CDR3 has 13 residues. In DNA, the CDR3 is TGTGCCAGTAGTAAGACAGCCCCAACCAGCCAGTACTTC. It codes for CASSKTAPTSQYF.

The sample holds one count of this clone. The chain links TRBV4-3 to TRBJ2-4; possible D gene TRBD1, 6 bases. The CDR3 has 15 amino acids. Germline CDR1 reads LGHNA; CDR2 reads YSLEER. V lost 1 base and J 1 base, leaving 8 bases between the germline ends. CDR3 residues: CASSQVTGAKNIQYF. The DNA for the CDR3 is TGCGCCAGCAGCCAAGTCACAGGGGCCAAAAACATTCAGTACTTC.

The chain couples TRBV7-9 to TRBJ1-3, with TRBD1 as a possible D gene (5 bases). The germline V and J ends were trimmed by 2 bases and 0 bases, with 8 bases remaining between them. Germline V gene sequence: CDR1 SEHNR, CDR2 FQNEAQ (reference sequence). The CDR3 spans 15 residues. CDR3 region: CASSLLQASGNTIYF. The DNA for the CDR3 is TGTGCCAGCAGCTTACTACAGGCCTCTGGAAACACCATATATTTT.

The chain carries TRBV7-9 and TRBJ1-4; 8 bases match TRBD1. Germline V gene data show CDR1 as SEHNR and CDR2 as FQNEAQ (reference sequence). V lost 5 bases, J lost 0 bases, and 11 bases stayed unmatched. The CDR3 contains 18 residues. CDR3 sequence (DNA): TGTGCCAGCAGCGGAGAAGGACAGGGCAGAGCAACTAATGAAAAACTGTTTTTT. Its protein is CASSGEGQGRATNEKLFF.

This sequence joins TRBV18 and TRBJ1-5; 9 bases map to TRBD1. The length of the CDR3 is 16 residues. Germline V gene sequence: CDR1 KGHSH, CDR2 LQKENI. The V gene end was trimmed by 1 base and the J gene end by 2 bases; junction bases not matched to a gene: 3. CDR3 amino acids: CASSPRQGGGNQPQHF. The CDR3 DNA is TGTGCCAGCTCACCACGACAGGGGGGAGGCAATCAGCCCCAGCATTTT.

The chain has TRBV25-1 and TRBJ2-2, with D hard to call. Germline V gene lookup returns CDR1 MGHDK and CDR2 SYGVNS. Trimming took off 3 bases at V and 5 bases at J, with 10 bases between the two ends. CDR3 size: 14 residues. The CDR3 nucleotides read TGTGCCAGCAGTGACCGCGCTCGGACCGGGGAGCTGTTTTTT. Its translation is CASSDRARTGELFF.

The chain links TRBV7-2 to TRBJ2-7; 10 bases line up with TRBD1. The CDR3 contains 16 residues. V lost 4 bases and J lost 4; bases outside the gene matches: 10. Germline CDR1 SGHTA, CDR2 FQGNSA. The CDR3 loop reads CASSYEGTGAEYEQYF. CDR3 nucleotides: TGTGCCAGCAGCTATGAAGGGACAGGGGCTGAGTACGAGCAGTACTTC. The entire variable domain, with the rest obtained from reference TRBV7-2 and TRBJ2-7, is as follows: GAGVSQSPSNKVTEKGKDVELRCDPISGHTALYWYRQSLGQGLEFLIYFQGNSAPDKSGLPSDRFSAERTGGSVSTLTIQRTQQEDSAVYLCASSYEGTGAEYEQYFGPGTRLTVT.